This note documents a single T cell receptor (beta chain) sequence. The CDR3 end lies 3 residues beyond the end of the read and is filled in from the germline J gene. The V end lost 10 bases, the J end lost 3 bases, and 13 bases lay between the germline ends. The CDR3 runs to 12 residues. CDR1 and CDR2 (germline): SGHAT, FQNNGV. The data derive from a study of T cells in women clearing cervical HPV infection. Turning to the study itself: HLA type could not be excluded as a confounder.

Sequencing was performed with immunoSEQ multiplex PCR; in TCRdb, only in-frame clones are kept and a portion is missing. Reported are about 26,000 clones; the ten largest clones contain around 10%. This chain connects TRBV11-2 to TRBJ2-7; TRBD1 might be the D (6 bases). Sequencing was performed on blood buffy coat. The sequence derives from a woman aged 18 to 75 with a cervical HPV16 infection that either progressed to CIN3+ or cleared (not recorded which). The DNA read from the CDR3 is TGTGCCACCGGACAGATCATCTACGAG. Its protein product is CATGQIIYE. The whole CDR3 sequence reads CATGQIIYEQYF.